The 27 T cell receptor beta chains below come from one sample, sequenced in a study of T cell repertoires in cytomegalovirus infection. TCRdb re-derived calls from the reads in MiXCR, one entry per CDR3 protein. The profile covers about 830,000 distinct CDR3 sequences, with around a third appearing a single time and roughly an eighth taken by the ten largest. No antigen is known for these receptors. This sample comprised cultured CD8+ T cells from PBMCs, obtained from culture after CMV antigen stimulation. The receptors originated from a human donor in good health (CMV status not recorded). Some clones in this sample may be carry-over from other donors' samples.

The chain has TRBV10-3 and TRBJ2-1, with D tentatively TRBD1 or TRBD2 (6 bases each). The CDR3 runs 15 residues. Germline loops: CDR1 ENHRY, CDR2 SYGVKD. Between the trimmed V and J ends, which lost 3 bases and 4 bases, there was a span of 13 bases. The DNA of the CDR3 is TGTGCCATCAGTGATCCGGGGGCGGGGTACAATGAGCAGTTCTTC. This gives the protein CAISDPGAGYNEQFF.

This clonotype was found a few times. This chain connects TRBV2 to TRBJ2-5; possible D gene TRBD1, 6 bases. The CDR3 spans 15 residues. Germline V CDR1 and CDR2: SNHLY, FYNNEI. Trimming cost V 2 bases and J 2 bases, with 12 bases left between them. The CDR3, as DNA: TGTGCCAGCAGTGAAAAACAGGGCGTACAAGAGACCCAGTACTTC. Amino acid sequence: CASSEKQGVQETQYF.

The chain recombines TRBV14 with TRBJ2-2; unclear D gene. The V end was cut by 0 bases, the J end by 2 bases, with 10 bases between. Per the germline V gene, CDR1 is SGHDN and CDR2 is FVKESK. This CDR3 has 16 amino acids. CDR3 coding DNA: TGTGCCAGCAGCCAAGAGCAAGCAGCCAACACCGGGGAGCTGTTTTTT. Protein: CASSQEQAANTGELFF.

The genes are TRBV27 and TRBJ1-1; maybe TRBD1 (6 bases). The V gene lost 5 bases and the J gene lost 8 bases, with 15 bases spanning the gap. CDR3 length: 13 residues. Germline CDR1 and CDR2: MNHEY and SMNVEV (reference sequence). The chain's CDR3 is CASSTDRTNEAFF. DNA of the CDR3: TGTGCCAGCAGTACTGACAGGACTAACGAAGCTTTCTTT.

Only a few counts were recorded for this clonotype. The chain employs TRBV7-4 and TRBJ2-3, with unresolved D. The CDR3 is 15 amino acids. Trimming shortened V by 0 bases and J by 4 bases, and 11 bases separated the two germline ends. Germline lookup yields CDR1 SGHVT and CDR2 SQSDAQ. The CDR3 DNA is TGTGCCAGCAGCTTAGCGGGTGGGTCGGCAGATACGCAGTATTTT. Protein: CASSLAGGSADTQYF.

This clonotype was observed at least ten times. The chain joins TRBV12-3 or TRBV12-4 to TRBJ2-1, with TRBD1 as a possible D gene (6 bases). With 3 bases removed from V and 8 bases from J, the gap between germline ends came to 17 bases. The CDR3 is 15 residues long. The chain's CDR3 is CASSFSIQGPDEQFF. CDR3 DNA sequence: TGTGCCAGCAGTTTTTCCATACAGGGTCCGGATGAGCAGTTCTTC.

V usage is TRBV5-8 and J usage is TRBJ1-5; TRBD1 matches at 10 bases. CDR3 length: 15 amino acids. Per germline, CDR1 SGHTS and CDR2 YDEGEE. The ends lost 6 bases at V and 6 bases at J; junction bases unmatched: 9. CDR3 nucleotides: TGTGCCAGCATCGAGTGGGACAGGGGAGGTCAGCCCCAGCATTTT. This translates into CASIEWDRGGQPQHF.

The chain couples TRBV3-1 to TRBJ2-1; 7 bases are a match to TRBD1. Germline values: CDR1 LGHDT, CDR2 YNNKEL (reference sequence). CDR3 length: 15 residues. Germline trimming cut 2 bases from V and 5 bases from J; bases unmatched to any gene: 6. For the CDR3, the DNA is TGTGCCAGCAGCCAAATGGGACAGTTCCACAATGAGCAGTTCTTC. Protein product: CASSQMGQFHNEQFF.

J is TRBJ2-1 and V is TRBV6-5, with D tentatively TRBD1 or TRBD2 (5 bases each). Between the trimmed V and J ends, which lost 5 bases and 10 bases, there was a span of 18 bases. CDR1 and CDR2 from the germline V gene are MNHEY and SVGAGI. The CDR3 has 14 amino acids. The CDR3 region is CASSHGTGYSEQFF. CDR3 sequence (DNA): TGTGCCAGCAGTCACGGGACGGGATACTCAGAGCAGTTCTTC.

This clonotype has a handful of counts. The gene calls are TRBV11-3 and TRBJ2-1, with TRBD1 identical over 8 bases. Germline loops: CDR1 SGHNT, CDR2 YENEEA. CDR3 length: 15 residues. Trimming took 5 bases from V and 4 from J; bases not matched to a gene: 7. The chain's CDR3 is CASSVGTGQYNEQFF. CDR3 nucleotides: TGTGCCAGCAGCGTCGGGACAGGACAATACAATGAGCAGTTCTTC. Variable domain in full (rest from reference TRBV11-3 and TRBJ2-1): EAGVVQSPRYKIIEKKQPVAFWCNPISGHNTLYWYLQNLGQGPELLIRYENEEAVDDSQLPKDRFSAERLKGVDSTLKIQPAELGDSAVYLCASSVGTGQYNEQFFGPGTRLTVL.

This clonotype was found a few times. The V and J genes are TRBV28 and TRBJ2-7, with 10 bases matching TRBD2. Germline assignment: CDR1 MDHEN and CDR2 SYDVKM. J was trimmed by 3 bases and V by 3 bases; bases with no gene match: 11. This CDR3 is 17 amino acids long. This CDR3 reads CASSFSSGGPVRYEQYV. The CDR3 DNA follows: TGTGCCAGCAGTTTCTCTAGCGGGGGCCCGGTTCGCTACGAGCAGTACGTC.

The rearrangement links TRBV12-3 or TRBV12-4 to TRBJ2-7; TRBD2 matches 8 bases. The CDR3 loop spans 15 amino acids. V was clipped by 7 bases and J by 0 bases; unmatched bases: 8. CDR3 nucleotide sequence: TGTGCCAGCACCCTCGGGGGGGGGAGCTCCTACGAGCAGTACTTC. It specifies CASTLGGGSSYEQYF.

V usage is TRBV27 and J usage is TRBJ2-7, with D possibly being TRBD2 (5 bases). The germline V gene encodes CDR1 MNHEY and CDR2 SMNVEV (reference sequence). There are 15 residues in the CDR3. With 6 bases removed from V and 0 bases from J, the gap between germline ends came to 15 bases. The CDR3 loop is CASSPGGPSSYEQYF. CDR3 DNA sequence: TGTGCCAGCAGCCCCGGCGGGCCGAGCTCCTACGAGCAGTACTTC.

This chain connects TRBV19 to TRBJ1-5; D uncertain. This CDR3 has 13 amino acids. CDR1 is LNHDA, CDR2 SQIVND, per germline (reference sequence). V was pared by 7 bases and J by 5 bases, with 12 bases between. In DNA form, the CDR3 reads TGTGCCAGTATGCGGAGGACCGATCAGCCCCAGCATTTT. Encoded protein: CASMRRTDQPQHF.

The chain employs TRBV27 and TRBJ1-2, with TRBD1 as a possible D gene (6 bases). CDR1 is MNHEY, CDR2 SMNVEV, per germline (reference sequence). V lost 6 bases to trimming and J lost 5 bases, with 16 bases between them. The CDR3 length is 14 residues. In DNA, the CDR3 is TGTGCCAGCAGCTCCGGGGTCGGGACATATGGCTACACCTTC. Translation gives CASSSGVGTYGYTF.

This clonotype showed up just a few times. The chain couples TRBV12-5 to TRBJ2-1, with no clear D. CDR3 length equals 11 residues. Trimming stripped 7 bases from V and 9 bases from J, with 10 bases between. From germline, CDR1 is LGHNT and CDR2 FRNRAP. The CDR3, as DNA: TGTGCTAGTGAACTTCAGGTTGAGCAGTTCTTC. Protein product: CASELQVEQFF.

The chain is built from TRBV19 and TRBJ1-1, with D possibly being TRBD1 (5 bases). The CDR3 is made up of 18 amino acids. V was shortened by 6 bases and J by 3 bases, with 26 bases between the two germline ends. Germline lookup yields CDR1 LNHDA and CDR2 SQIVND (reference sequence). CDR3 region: CASRSTRRTLMLDTEAFF. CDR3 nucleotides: TGTGCCAGTAGATCAACCAGGAGGACACTAATGCTGGACACTGAAGCTTTCTTT.

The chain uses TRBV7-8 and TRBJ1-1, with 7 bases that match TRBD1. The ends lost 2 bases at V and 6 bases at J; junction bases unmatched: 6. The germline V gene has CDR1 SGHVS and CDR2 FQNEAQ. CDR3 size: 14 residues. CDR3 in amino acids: CASSLSQGVAEAFF. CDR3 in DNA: TGTGCCAGCAGCTTATCGCAGGGGGTGGCTGAAGCTTTCTTT.

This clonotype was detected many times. This CDR3 is CASSDGRNTGELFF. CDR3 sequence (DNA): TGTGCCAGCAGCGACGGAAGGAACACCGGGGAGCTGTTTTTT. J is TRBJ2-2 and V is TRBV11-2; D gene unclear. The CDR3 contains 14 residues. Germline V gene data show CDR1 as SGHAT and CDR2 as FQNNGV. The V and J ends lost 5 bases and 1 base respectively, with 8 bases between them.

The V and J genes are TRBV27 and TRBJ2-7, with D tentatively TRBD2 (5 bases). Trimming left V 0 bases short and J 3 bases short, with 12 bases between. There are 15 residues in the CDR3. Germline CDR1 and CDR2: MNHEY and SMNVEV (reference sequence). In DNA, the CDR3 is TGTGCCAGCAGTTTATCGTCCAGGACTGTCTACGAGCAGTACTTC. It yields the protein CASSLSSRTVYEQYF.

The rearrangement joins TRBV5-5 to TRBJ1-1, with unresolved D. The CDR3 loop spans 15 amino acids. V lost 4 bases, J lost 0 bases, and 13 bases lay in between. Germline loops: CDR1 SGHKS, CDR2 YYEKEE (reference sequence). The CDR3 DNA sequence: TGTGCCAGCAGCCAGGAATTTCTGTTGAACACTGAAGCTTTCTTT. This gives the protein CASSQEFLLNTEAFF.

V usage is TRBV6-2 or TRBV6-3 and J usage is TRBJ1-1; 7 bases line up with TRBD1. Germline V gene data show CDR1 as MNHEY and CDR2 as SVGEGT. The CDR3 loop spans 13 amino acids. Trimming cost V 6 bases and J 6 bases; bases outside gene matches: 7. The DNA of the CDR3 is TGTGCCAGCAGACAGGGGATTTATGCTGAAGCTTTCTTT. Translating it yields CASRQGIYAEAFF.

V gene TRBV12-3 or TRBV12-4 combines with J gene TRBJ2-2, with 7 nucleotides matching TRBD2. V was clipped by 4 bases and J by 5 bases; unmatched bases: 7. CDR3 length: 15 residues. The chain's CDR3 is CASSWVGGFTGELFF. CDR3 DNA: TGTGCCAGCAGTTGGGTCGGGGGGTTTACCGGGGAGCTGTTTTTT.

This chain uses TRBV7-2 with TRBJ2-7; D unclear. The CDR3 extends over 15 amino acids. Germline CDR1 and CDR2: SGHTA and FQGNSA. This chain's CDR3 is CASSLRPDQAYEQHV. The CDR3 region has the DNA TGTGCCAGCAGCTTAAGGCCAGATCAGGCCTACGAGCAGCACGTC.

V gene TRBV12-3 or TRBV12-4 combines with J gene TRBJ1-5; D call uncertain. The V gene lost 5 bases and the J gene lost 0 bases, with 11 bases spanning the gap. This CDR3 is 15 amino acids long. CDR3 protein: CASSPTLNSNQPQHF. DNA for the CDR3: TGTGCCAGCAGTCCCACACTAAATAGCAATCAGCCCCAGCATTTT.

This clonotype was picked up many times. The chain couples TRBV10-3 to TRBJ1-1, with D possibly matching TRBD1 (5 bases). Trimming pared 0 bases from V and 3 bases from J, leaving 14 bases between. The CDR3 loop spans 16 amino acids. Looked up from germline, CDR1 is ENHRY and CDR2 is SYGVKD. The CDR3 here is CAISESMGGTHTEAFF. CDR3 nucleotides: TGTGCCATCAGTGAGTCGATGGGGGGGACGCACACTGAAGCTTTCTTT.

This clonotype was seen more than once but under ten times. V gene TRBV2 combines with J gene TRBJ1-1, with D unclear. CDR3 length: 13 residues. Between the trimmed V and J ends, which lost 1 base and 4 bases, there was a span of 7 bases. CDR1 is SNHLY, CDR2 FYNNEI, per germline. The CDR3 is CASSEGRSTEAFF. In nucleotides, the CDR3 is TGTGCCAGCAGTGAAGGACGGTCCACTGAAGCTTTCTTT.